These T cell receptor beta chains were read from a single sample in a study of regulatory T cells in long-lasting Graves disease. TCRdb recomputed calls from the multiplex PCR reads with MiXCR, one row per CDR3 protein. The sample yields about 430,000 distinct CDR3 sequences, 21% seen once. Source: peripheral blood mononuclear cells (PBMCs), taken when the disease was refractory, from a patient treated with antithyroid drugs. All receptors come from a female donor with Graves disease. Both conserved end residues are part of each CDR3.

TRBV27,TRBJ2-7,CASASQPISVPAISYEQYF
TRBV7-9,TRBJ1-4,CASSFPSTGGLEEKLFF
TRBV2,TRBJ1-2,CACSANPQGSYYGYTF
TRBV20-1,TRBJ1-5,CSASLQVSNQPQHF
TRBV28,TRBJ2-7,CASRTRDLSYEQYF
TRBV28,TRBJ1-2,CAIPSTPTGGYTF
TRBV28,TRBJ1-2,CASSHPGQNYGYTF
TRBV20-1,TRBJ2-3,CSARRRQRADTQYF
TRBV28,TRBJ1-2,CASSLLDMGGGYTF
TRBV11-2,TRBJ2-7,CASSSPMGLNEQYF
TRBV20-1,TRBJ2-2,CSALGLLTGELFF
TRBV30,TRBJ2-1,CAWSVTSGIYNEQFF
TRBV20-1,TRBJ2-7,CSATGTSGRHEQYF
TRBV4-1,TRBJ2-2,CASSQGRGQYTGELFF
TRBV4-1,TRBJ2-7,CASSQGGLAGEQYF
TRBV7-2,TRBJ1-2,CASSGTRQPYGYTF
TRBV6-5,TRBJ2-2,CASSYSGQVVTGELFF
TRBV28,TRBJ2-7,CASSWGMRGGKGTYEQYF
TRBV4-1,TRBJ2-7,CASSQLGGRTEQYF
TRBV25-1,TRBJ2-4,CASSRGTSASNIQYF
TRBV2,TRBJ1-6,CASKGSVSYNSPLHF
TRBV5-1,TRBJ1-2,CASRNRDNYGYTF
TRBV7-8,TRBJ2-1,CASSAQSLQGRNEQFF
TRBV15,TRBJ1-2,CATSRDQGDGYTF
TRBV6-1,TRBJ1-3,CASSEELLLSGNTIYF
TRBV2,TRBJ1-4,CASVPDRTPPTNEKLFF
TRBV6-2/TRBV6-3,TRBJ2-5,CASSKQGLFETQYF
TRBV7-2,TRBJ2-7,CASSLVTGQAHEQYF
TRBV20-1,TRBJ1-3,CSAPNAGATGNTIYF
TRBV15,TRBJ2-7,CATSSRGGRANEQYF
TRBV5-6,TRBJ1-3,CASSLRGGSGNTIYF
TRBV5-1,TRBJ2-2,CASSLYGGVANTGELFF
TRBV28,TRBJ1-1,CASRFMVGRRAFF
TRBV7-2,TRBJ2-1,CASSKRLAGQLTFGNEQFF
TRBV3-1,TRBJ1-1,CASSQVTSRANTEAFF
TRBV13,TRBJ1-1,CANRERPNTEAFF
TRBV28,TRBJ2-2,CASSPHRGFTGELFF
TRBV5-1,TRBJ2-3,CASSPGGTSTDTQYF
TRBV10-3,TRBJ2-2,CAISDMGGHTGELFF
TRBV9,TRBJ2-6,CASSVGPQGANVPTF
TRBV7-9,TRBJ2-7,CASSSREWGLPEQYF
TRBV5-6,TRBJ2-3,CASSLGERPTDTQYF
TRBV18,TRBJ2-1,CASSLGTSGIPEQFF
TRBV2,TRBJ1-2,CASRRTLNYGYTF
TRBV4-1,TRBJ2-5,CASSQEMGQGDFF
TRBV6-2/TRBV6-3,TRBJ2-7,CASSYPGGEKRSYEQYF
TRBV12-3/TRBV12-4,TRBJ2-2,CASTPRWGTGELFF
TRBV12-3/TRBV12-4,TRBJ1-1,CASILQGGTEAFF
TRBV5-6,TRBJ2-3,CASTILTDTQYF
TRBV7-9,TRBJ1-1,CASSLQGGHEAFF
TRBV5-1,TRBJ2-2,CASSLGLAGITGELFF
TRBV5-4,TRBJ2-3,CASSFGDREAYTQYF